This TCR beta chain appears in the sequencing data of a study of post-analysis software for immune sequencing data. Whole-study results and caveats: Four or five TRBV segments, including TRBV5-6, TRBV5-1 and TRBV20-1, were more frequent in patients than controls.

Unique molecular identifiers were built into the TCR beta cDNA libraries. MiXCR, run by TCRdb on the PCR reads, gives a single entry per CDR3 protein. The sample includes hundreds of thousands of distinct CDR3 sequences, about 50% seen only once; the top ten take about 4.8%. V lost 4 bases to trimming and J lost 0 bases; unmatched junction nucleotides: 0. The CDR3 has 13 amino acids. Per germline, CDR1 SQVTM and CDR2 ANQGSEA. Note on this clonotype: Its target is not known.

The chain couples TRBV29-1 to TRBJ2-7; 10 positions match TRBD2. This TCR came from a girl aged 10 to 17 with multiple sclerosis. Sequenced material: blood. The DNA of the CDR3 is TGCAGCGTTGCTAGCGGGAGCTCCTACGAGCAGTACTTC. Amino acids: CSVASGSSYEQYF.